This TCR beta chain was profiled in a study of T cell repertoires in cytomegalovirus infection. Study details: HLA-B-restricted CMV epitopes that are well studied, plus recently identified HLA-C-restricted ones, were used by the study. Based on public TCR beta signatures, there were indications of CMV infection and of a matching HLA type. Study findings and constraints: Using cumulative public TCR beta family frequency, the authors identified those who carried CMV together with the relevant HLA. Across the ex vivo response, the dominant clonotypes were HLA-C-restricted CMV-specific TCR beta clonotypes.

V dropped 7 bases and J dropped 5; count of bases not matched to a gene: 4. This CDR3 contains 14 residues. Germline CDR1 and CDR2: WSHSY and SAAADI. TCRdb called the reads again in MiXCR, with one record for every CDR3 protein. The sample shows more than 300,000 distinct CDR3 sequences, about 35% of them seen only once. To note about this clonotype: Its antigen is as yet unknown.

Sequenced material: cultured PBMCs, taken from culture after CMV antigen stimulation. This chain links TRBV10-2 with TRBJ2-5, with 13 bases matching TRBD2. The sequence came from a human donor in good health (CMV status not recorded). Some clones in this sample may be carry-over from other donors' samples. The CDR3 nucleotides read TGCGCCAGCAAGGGACTAGCGGGATGGGAGACCCAGTACTTC. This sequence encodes CASKGLAGWETQYF.